The source of this T cell receptor beta chain is a study of blood T cells in healthy people across ages. CDR3 size: 14 residues. V lost 9 bases and J 1 base, leaving 12 bases between the germline ends. Per the germline V gene, CDR1 is KGHDR and CDR2 is SFDVKD. PCR was performed a second time for about 7 to 12 cycles using a sample-barcoded 5' primer and a J-beta primer mix. Tagging of each cDNA molecule was performed by a template-switch adaptor with 12 random nucleotides. One entry per CDR3 protein results from TCRdb running MiXCR on the 5' RACE reads. The sample contains approximately 1,100,000 distinct CDR3 sequences, around 45% of which appear only once.

The source of this sequence is an older woman in good health. The rearrangement uses TRBV24-1 and TRBJ1-5, with D tentatively TRBD1 (5 bases). Sequenced input: blood. For the CDR3, the DNA is TGTGCCACCGCATCGGGGCCGAGCAATCAGCCCCAGCATTTT. Protein: CATASGPSNQPQHF.